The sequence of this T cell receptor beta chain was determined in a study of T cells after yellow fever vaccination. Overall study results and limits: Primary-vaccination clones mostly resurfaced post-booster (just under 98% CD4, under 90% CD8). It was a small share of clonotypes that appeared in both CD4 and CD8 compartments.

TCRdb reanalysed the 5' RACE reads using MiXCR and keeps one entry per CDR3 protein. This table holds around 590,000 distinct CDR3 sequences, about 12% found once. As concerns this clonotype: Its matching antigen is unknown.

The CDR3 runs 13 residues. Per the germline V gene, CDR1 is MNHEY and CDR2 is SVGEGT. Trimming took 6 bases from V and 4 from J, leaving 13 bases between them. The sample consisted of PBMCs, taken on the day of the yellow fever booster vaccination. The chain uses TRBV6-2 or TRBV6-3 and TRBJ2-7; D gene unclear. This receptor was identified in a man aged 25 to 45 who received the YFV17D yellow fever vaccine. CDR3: CASSYRVQYEQYF. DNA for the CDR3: TGTGCCAGCAGCTACCGGGTGCAATACGAGCAGTACTTC.